Following are 6 T cell receptor beta chains from one sample sequenced in a study of cytomegalovirus exposure and HLA in healthy donors. Researchers ran the PCR with 60 Vbeta and 13 Jbeta primers. TCRdb keeps only in-frame clones here, not all; method: immunoSEQ multiplex PCR. Counted here are 150,000 to 200,000 clones, over 80% occurring once; the ten biggest clones make up 1.5%. The sample was PBMCs. The origin of the receptors is a woman aged 18-35 years in good health and CMV-seronegative.

V gene TRBV6-1 combines with J gene TRBJ2-3; perhaps TRBD2 as D (6 bases). This CDR3 is built from 15 residues. Germline V gene lookup returns CDR1 MNHNS and CDR2 SASEGT. Trimming took 8 bases from V and 3 from J, leaving 18 bases between them. The CDR3 bases are TGTGCCAGCGTTTTGACCTCGGGAGTGACAGATACGCAGTATTTT. Translated, it gives CASVLTSGVTDTQYF.

The chain employs TRBV10-3 and TRBJ1-2; no definite D call. Germline V CDR1 and CDR2: ENHRY, SYGVKD. The CDR3 is 18 residues long. The germline V and J ends were trimmed by 3 bases and 3 bases, with 23 bases remaining between them. The CDR3 region is CAISDFVSASEGHYGYTF. The DNA for the CDR3 is TGTGCCATCAGTGATTTTGTTAGTGCGAGTGAGGGTCACTATGGCTACACCTTC.

V gene TRBV29-1 combines with J gene TRBJ1-1; possibly TRBD1 for D (6 bases). Per the germline V gene, CDR1 is SQVTM and CDR2 is ANQGSEA. The CDR3 consists of 14 residues. The ends were cut back, 4 bases at V and 0 bases at J, with 12 bases in the middle. CDR3 nucleotides: TGCAGCGTTGGGACAACAGGGCTGAACACTGAAGCTTTCTTT. Protein: CSVGTTGLNTEAFF.

The chain links TRBV21-1 to TRBJ1-1; TRBD1 is the table's D call and was not checked against the DNA. TRBV21-1 is annotated as a pseudogene. The CDR3 covers 14 residues. DNA of the CDR3: TGTGCCAGGGCCTCCTCGACAGAGAACACTGAAGCTTTCTTT. Translating gives CARASSTENTEAFF.

V usage is TRBV30 and J usage is TRBJ2-5; possible D gene TRBD1, 5 bases. Trimming pared 5 bases from V and 5 bases from J, leaving 15 bases between. The CDR3 spans 13 residues. Germline CDR1 and CDR2: GTSNPN and SVGIG (reference sequence). CDR3 sequence (DNA): TGTGCCTGGGGCTCAGGGTTGGTTGAGACCCAGTACTTC. Protein product: CAWGSGLVETQYF.

V is TRBV5-1 and J is TRBJ2-3; 8 nucleotides agree with TRBD1. This CDR3 contains 15 residues. The V gene end was trimmed by 7 bases and the J gene end by 0 bases; junction bases not matched to a gene: 7. Germline assignment: CDR1 SGHRS and CDR2 YFSETQ. CDR3 amino acids: CASRSGGLSTDTQYF. CDR3 in DNA: TGCGCCAGCCGCTCAGGGGGCCTGAGCACAGATACGCAGTATTTT.